Listed here are 30 T cell receptor beta chains from one sample, sequenced in a study of CD8 T cells in ankylosing spondylitis. Each CDR3 protein is one row after TCRdb ran MiXCR on the 5' RACE reads. The repertoire holds around 150,000 distinct CDR3 sequences, just under 7.5% seen once, with around 12% in the top ten. Sequenced sample: blood, either unsorted or a sorted T cell fraction (not recorded which). The origin of the receptors is a female donor with ankylosing spondylitis or in good health (not recorded which).

Concerning this clonotype: A much bigger clone sits one base away, suggesting this may be a read error. CDR3 bases: TGTGCCAGCGGCCGGGGCACGACTCTCGAGCAGTACTTC. It specifies CASGRGTTLEQYF. This sequence joins TRBV5-6 and TRBJ2-7; D is tentatively TRBD1 or TRBD2 (5 bases each). The CDR3 is made up of 13 amino acids. Germline assignment: CDR1 SGHDT and CDR2 YYEEEE. Trimming pared 7 bases from V and 6 bases from J, leaving 17 bases between.

In its sample, this clonotype was seen many times. This rearrangement joins TRBV3-1 to TRBJ2-1; a possible D gene is TRBD2 (6 bases). The germline V gene has CDR1 LGHDT and CDR2 YNNKEL (reference sequence). V was pared by 1 base and J by 9 bases, with 10 bases between. The CDR3 runs 13 residues. The CDR3 is CASSQATSSEQFF. The CDR3 nucleotides are TGTGCCAGCAGCCAAGCTACTAGCAGTGAGCAGTTCTTC.

This clonotype was recorded at least ten times. V and J are TRBV7-9 and TRBJ2-7; D might be TRBD2 (5 bases). CDR3 length: 14 amino acids. Germline loops: CDR1 SEHNR, CDR2 FQNEAQ (reference sequence). Trimming took off 5 bases at V and 2 bases at J, with 13 bases between the two ends. The CDR3 sequence is CASSRRGPPYEQYF. Written as DNA, the CDR3 is TGTGCCAGCAGCCGGAGAGGGCCGCCCTACGAGCAGTACTTC.

This clonotype was recorded many times. The J gene is TRBJ1-2, the V gene TRBV12-3 or TRBV12-4; 7 bases map to TRBD1. The CDR3 extends over 14 amino acids. Trimming took 3 bases from V and 3 from J; bases not matched to a gene: 4. The CDR3 protein is CASSLSDRDYGYTF. CDR3 DNA sequence: TGTGCCAGCAGTTTGTCTGACAGGGACTATGGCTACACCTTC.

Ten or more counts support this clonotype. The DNA for the CDR3 is TGTGCCAGCAGCTCCGAGTGGAGCTCCTACGAGCAGTACTTC. Its translation: CASSSEWSSYEQYF. The rearrangement uses TRBV5-4 and TRBJ2-7; D uncertain. Germline V CDR1 and CDR2: SGHNT, YYREEE (reference sequence). The CDR3 loop spans 14 amino acids. The V gene lost 3 bases and the J gene lost 0 bases, with 10 bases spanning the gap.

The chain joins TRBV7-7 to TRBJ2-6; weak D call: TRBD2 (5 bases). This CDR3 contains 18 residues. Germline V gene data show CDR1 as SSHAT and CDR2 as FNYEAQ (reference sequence). The CDR3 here is CASDEHAPLGYGANVLTF. Written as DNA, the CDR3 is TGTGCTAGCGACGAGCACGCTCCGCTCGGGTATGGGGCCAACGTCCTGACTTTC.

The J gene is TRBJ1-2, the V gene TRBV5-1; 9 bases align to TRBD1. After removal of 4 bases from V and 8 bases from J, the junction contained 6 bases not matched to a gene. The CDR3 is made up of 13 amino acids. From germline, CDR1 is SGHRS and CDR2 YFSETQ. This CDR3 is CASSITGGLGYTF. The DNA for the CDR3 is TGCGCCAGCAGCATAACAGGGGGCTTGGGCTACACCTTC.

This clonotype was counted at least ten times. V usage is TRBV20-1 and J usage is TRBJ1-1; the D is unclear. Germline V gene data show CDR1 as DFQATT and CDR2 as SNEGSKA (reference sequence). Trimming removed 6 bases at V and 4 bases at J, with 9 bases between. The length of the CDR3 is 11 residues. The CDR3 reads CSAPYSTEAFF. CDR3 DNA: TGCAGTGCCCCCTATTCCACTGAAGCTTTCTTT.

Ten or more counts support this clonotype. The genes are TRBV9 and TRBJ1-5; TRBD1 is a possible D gene (5 bases). The germline V gene encodes CDR1 SGDLS and CDR2 YYNGEE. This CDR3 has 14 residues. Deletions cut 3 bases from V and 7 bases from J, with 14 bases between. The CDR3 sequence is CASSATGLGQPQHF. Written as DNA, the CDR3 is TGTGCCAGCAGCGCGACGGGACTCGGGCAGCCCCAGCATTTT.

This clonotype was seen repeatedly, ten times or more. The chain joins TRBV20-1 to TRBJ2-3; no firm D call. The CDR3 contains 16 residues. Germline V gene data show CDR1 as DFQATT and CDR2 as SNEGSKA (reference sequence). V was shortened by 0 bases and J by 1 base, with 14 bases between the two germline ends. CDR3 DNA: TGCAGTGCTAGAGATCGAGATCTTGGGCGCACAGATACGCAGTATTTT. Its protein is CSARDRDLGRTDTQYF.

This clonotype was seen ten or more times. The V and J genes are TRBV10-3 and TRBJ2-7; TRBD2 agrees at 9 bases. Germline values: CDR1 ENHRY, CDR2 SYGVKD. The trim removed 7 bases at V and 4 bases at J, leaving 2 bases unmatched. The CDR3 consists of 12 residues. The CDR3 DNA sequence: TGTGCCATCAATAGCGGGGGTTACGAGCAGTACTTC. Its translation is CAINSGGYEQYF.

This clonotype was counted at least ten times. The chain links TRBV4-2 to TRBJ2-2; weak D call: TRBD1 (6 bases). Germline assignment: CDR1 LGHNA and CDR2 YNFKEQ. CDR3 length equals 15 residues. The V and J ends lost 0 bases and 6 bases respectively, with 11 bases between them. Here the CDR3 DNA reads TGTGCCAGCAGCCAAGATCATGGGGGCCCCGGGGAGCTGTTTTTT. Translation: CASSQDHGGPGELFF.

This clonotype showed up many times. The chain is built from TRBV6-2 or TRBV6-3 and TRBJ2-5, with no clear D. Trimming removed 6 bases from V and 5 bases from J, with 13 bases in between. The CDR3 loop spans 13 amino acids. CDR1 and CDR2 (germline): MNHEY, SVGEGT. In nucleotides, the CDR3 is TGTGCCAGCAGACATGACAACCGGGAGACCCAGTACTTC. It codes for CASRHDNRETQYF.

The rearrangement joins TRBV7-2 to TRBJ2-3, with TRBD1 matching over 8 bases. J was trimmed by 1 base and V by 5 bases; bases with no gene match: 5. CDR3 length equals 15 residues. CDR1 SGHTA and CDR2 FQGNSA come from the germline V gene. CDR3 sequence: CASSADRARTDTQYF. In DNA, the CDR3 is TGTGCCAGCAGCGCGGACAGGGCCCGCACAGATACGCAGTATTTT.

This clonotype was seen repeatedly, ten times or more. The chain joins TRBV19 to TRBJ1-2, with D perhaps TRBD1 (5 bases). There are 13 residues in the CDR3. The V gene lost 6 bases and the J gene lost 2 bases, with 10 bases spanning the gap. Germline values: CDR1 LNHDA, CDR2 SQIVND (reference sequence). CDR3 in amino acids: CASRTKGNYGYTF. CDR3 nucleotide sequence: TGTGCCAGTAGAACAAAGGGGAACTATGGCTACACCTTC.

In this sample, this clonotype turned up many times. The chain employs TRBV28 and TRBJ1-1; 10 bases align to TRBD1. The J segment lost 5 bases and the V segment lost 4 bases, leaving 4 bases of the junction unmatched. The CDR3 has 14 residues. Germline values: CDR1 MDHEN, CDR2 SYDVKM. Written as DNA, the CDR3 is TGTGCCAGCAGTTCGACAGGGGGCAGGACTGAAGCTTTCTTT. It yields the protein CASSSTGGRTEAFF.

At least ten counts were recorded for this clonotype. The rearrangement links TRBV20-1 to TRBJ1-3; D not resolved. The CDR3 runs to 12 residues. Germline V CDR1 and CDR2: DFQATT, SNEGSKA (reference sequence). Trimming removed 5 bases at V and 0 bases at J, with 5 bases between. The CDR3 here is CSALNSGNTIYF. The CDR3 DNA reads TGCAGTGCTCTCAACTCTGGAAACACCATATATTTT.

This clonotype was observed at least ten times. The chain carries TRBV27 and TRBJ2-1, with D perhaps TRBD2 (6 bases). There are 15 residues in the CDR3. The V gene lost 4 bases and the J gene lost 7 bases, with 17 bases spanning the gap. Germline CDR1 reads MNHEY; CDR2 reads SMNVEV (reference sequence). In DNA form, the CDR3 reads TGTGCCAGCAGTTCCCGTAGCGGTCTGGGGAATGAGCAGTTCTTC. Translated, it gives CASSSRSGLGNEQFF.

This clonotype came up many times. The chain combines TRBV20-1 with TRBJ2-3; possible D gene TRBD1, 6 bases. Trimming stripped 4 bases from V and 1 base from J, with 9 bases between. The germline CDR1 and CDR2 sequences are DFQATT and SNEGSKA (reference sequence). There are 13 residues in the CDR3. This CDR3 is CSANKGGTDTQYF. CDR3 in DNA: TGCAGTGCTAATAAGGGGGGCACAGATACGCAGTATTTT.

Many counts were recorded for this clonotype. The chain uses TRBV3-1 and TRBJ1-5; the D is unclear. Germline loops: CDR1 LGHDT, CDR2 YNNKEL (reference sequence). The CDR3 is made up of 14 amino acids. Trimming pared 0 bases from V and 4 bases from J, leaving 7 bases between. The CDR3: CASSQEPGNQPQHF. The CDR3 nucleotides are TGTGCCAGCAGCCAAGAGCCCGGGAATCAGCCCCAGCATTTT.

There are a few counts of this clonotype. This chain's CDR3 is CASSYPRVETQYF. CDR3 DNA: TGTGCCAGCAGTTACCCTAGGGTGGAGACCCAGTACTTC. V gene TRBV6-6 combines with J gene TRBJ2-5; D unresolved. The CDR3 sequence is 13 residues long. Germline values: CDR1 MNHNY, CDR2 SVGAGI (reference sequence). With 2 bases removed from V and 5 bases from J, the gap between germline ends came to 9 bases.

This chain links TRBV30 with TRBJ1-1; D remains unclear. The V end was cut by 1 base, the J end by 5 bases, with 8 bases between. CDR3 size: 12 residues. The germline gives CDR1 GTSNPN, CDR2 SVGIG (reference sequence). Here the CDR3 reads CAWSAGLTEAFF. The CDR3 coding sequence is TGTGCCTGGAGTGCCGGTTTGACTGAAGCTTTCTTT.

A remark on this clonotype: This may come from a read error, since a much larger clone is one base off. The chain uses TRBV11-3 and TRBJ2-7; TRBD2 might be the D (6 bases). Germline lookup yields CDR1 SGHNT and CDR2 YENEEA. The CDR3 is 12 amino acids. The CDR3 region has the DNA TGTGCCAGCCGCTTAGGCGGGAACGAGCAGTACTTC. As protein: CASRLGGNEQYF. The full variable domain, in which reference TRBV11-3 and TRBJ2-7 provide the parts outside the CDR3, is EAGVVQSPRYKIIEKKQPVAFWCNPISGHNTLYWYLQNLGQGPELLIRYENEEAVDDSQLPKDRFSAERLKGVDSTLKIQPAELGDSAVYLCASRLGGNEQYFGPGTRLTVT.

This clonotype came up many times. The V and J genes are TRBV10-3 and TRBJ2-7, with TRBD1 matching 7 bases. Germline CDR1 ENHRY, CDR2 SYGVKD. The CDR3 spans 16 residues. V shed 4 bases and J 0 bases; nucleotides not matched to a gene: 9. The CDR3 protein is CAISAKGQTLSYEQYF. CDR3 in DNA: TGTGCCATCAGTGCAAAGGGACAGACACTCTCCTACGAGCAGTACTTC.

This clonotype was detected many times. The CDR3 region has the DNA TGCAGTGCTAGCCGGGGCTCGAACACCGGGGAGCTGTTTTTT. Translation gives CSASRGSNTGELFF. V is TRBV20-1 and J is TRBJ2-2; D possibly matches TRBD1 or TRBD2 (5 bases each). The V end was cut by 3 bases, the J end by 0 bases, with 8 bases between. Germline-derived CDR1 and CDR2 are DFQATT and SNEGSKA (reference sequence). This CDR3 spans 14 amino acids.

This clonotype was counted many times. The rearrangement links TRBV13 to TRBJ2-7, with D tentatively TRBD1 (6 bases). This CDR3 spans 14 amino acids. Germline V gene lookup returns CDR1 PRHDT and CDR2 FYEKMQ (reference sequence). V lost 3 bases and J 5 bases, leaving 14 bases between the germline ends. The CDR3 loop is CASSFGTSSHEQYF. In nucleotides, the CDR3 is TGTGCCAGCAGCTTTGGGACATCGTCCCACGAGCAGTACTTC.

The chain is built from TRBV11-3 and TRBJ2-2; the D is unclear. V was pared by 5 bases and J by 6 bases, with 7 bases between. The CDR3 consists of 12 residues. Looked up from germline, CDR1 is SGHNT and CDR2 is YENEEA. CDR3 region: CASSISPGELFF. The CDR3 coding sequence is TGTGCCAGCAGCATTAGCCCCGGGGAGCTGTTTTTT.

Ten or more counts support this clonotype. This rearrangement joins TRBV10-3 to TRBJ2-2; TRBD2 matches 14 bases. This CDR3 has 17 amino acids. Germline V lookup: CDR1 ENHRY, CDR2 SYGVKD. The ends lost 5 bases at V and 2 bases at J; junction bases unmatched: 4. The DNA of the CDR3 is TGTGCCATCAGTTTCGGGACTAGCGGGGGAAACACCGGGGAGCTGTTTTTT. This codes for CAISFGTSGGNTGELFF.

This clonotype was counted many times. J is TRBJ1-1 and V is TRBV12-5; D is uncertain. Germline V lookup: CDR1 LGHNT, CDR2 FRNRAP. The V and J ends lost 3 bases and 0 bases respectively, with 5 bases between them. The CDR3 runs 13 residues. CDR3 sequence: CASGFGLNTEAFF. CDR3 sequence (DNA): TGTGCTAGTGGTTTCGGACTGAACACTGAAGCTTTCTTT.

This clonotype has ten or more counts. The rearrangement uses TRBV20-1 and TRBJ1-5, with 8 bases identical to TRBD1. The CDR3 is 16 residues long. Trimming took 6 bases from V and 0 from J; bases not matched to a gene: 10. CDR1 is DFQATT and CDR2 is SNEGSKA in the germline V gene (reference sequence). As DNA, the CDR3 is TGCAGTGCATCAACAGGGGGACGGTATAGCAATCAGCCCCAGCATTTT. Amino acid sequence: CSASTGGRYSNQPQHF.